The 20 T cell receptor beta chains listed next were all sequenced from one sample in a study of ipilimumab plus nivolumab after autologous stem cell transplantation. Libraries were prepared by immunoSEQ multiplex PCR; TCRdb keeps only in-frame clonotypes and omits some of them. The sample shows tens of thousands of clones, nearly 85% of them seen only once. The sample in question was PBMCs, obtained in a trial of ipilimumab plus nivolumab as post-transplant consolidation. The origin of the receptors is a male donor with diffuse large B-cell lymphoma.

The J gene is TRBJ2-7, the V gene TRBV7-9; 7 nucleotides match TRBD2. There are 13 residues in the CDR3. Germline CDR1 SEHNR, CDR2 FQNEAQ (reference sequence). V dropped 5 bases and J dropped 7; count of bases not matched to a gene: 8. CDR3 nucleotides: TGTGCCAGCAGCCGGCGACTAGCTTGGGAGCAGTACTTC. The encoded protein is CASSRRLAWEQYF.

The rearrangement joins TRBV5-4 to TRBJ2-1; D is tentatively TRBD1 or TRBD2 (6 bases each). Germline V gene sequence: CDR1 SGHNT, CDR2 YYREEE (reference sequence). This CDR3 spans 14 amino acids. V dropped 4 bases and J dropped 7 bases, with 15 bases sitting between them. The chain's CDR3 is CASSKGRGRNEQFF. Here the CDR3 DNA reads TGTGCCAGCAGCAAAGGACGGGGGCGGAATGAGCAGTTCTTC.

The V call is TRBV9, the J call TRBJ1-6; tentative D call: TRBD1 (5 bases). V was shortened by 0 bases and J by 9 bases, with 16 bases between the two germline ends. Germline loops: CDR1 SGDLS, CDR2 YYNGEE. This CDR3 is built from 16 residues. The CDR3 protein is CASSVGSGLRSSPLHF. As DNA, the CDR3 is TGTGCCAGCAGCGTAGGATCAGGGCTGAGGAGTTCACCCCTCCACTTT.

This rearrangement joins TRBV6-6 to TRBJ2-2; D is unresolved. The germline V gene encodes CDR1 MNHNY and CDR2 SVGAGI (reference sequence). The CDR3 sequence is 12 residues long. The germline V and J ends were trimmed by 6 bases and 5 bases, with 7 bases remaining between them. This CDR3 reads CASRISTGELFF. The CDR3 DNA is TGTGCCAGCAGAATATCGACCGGGGAGCTGTTTTTT.

The chain joins TRBV6-1 to TRBJ1-5; no definite D call. V lost 3 bases to trimming and J lost 4 bases, with 19 bases between them. CDR1 is MNHNS, CDR2 SASEGT, per germline. The length of the CDR3 is 17 residues. CDR3 sequence (DNA): TGTGCCAGCAGTGACGGTGGAGTTGGATATCGGAATCAGCCCCAGCATTTT. Amino acids: CASSDGGVGYRNQPQHF.

The chain has TRBV10-2 and TRBJ1-1; 7 nucleotides align to TRBD1. Germline V lookup: CDR1 WSHSY, CDR2 SAAADI. V was pared by 3 bases and J by 0 bases, with 7 bases of the junction left unmatched. CDR3 length equals 16 residues. The CDR3 sequence: CASSEQGPILNTEAFF. CDR3 sequence (DNA): TGCGCCAGCAGTGAACAGGGGCCGATATTGAACACTGAAGCTTTCTTT.

This chain connects TRBV18 to TRBJ1-1, with TRBD1 matching 7 bases. The CDR3 extends over 15 amino acids. The V gene end was trimmed by 3 bases and the J gene end by 1 base; junction bases not matched to a gene: 5. Germline V gene lookup returns CDR1 KGHSH and CDR2 LQKENI. CDR3 nucleotide sequence: TGTGCCAGCTCACCTACCGGGACAGAGAACACTGAAGCTTTCTTT. It translates to CASSPTGTENTEAFF.

The rearrangement links TRBV4-3 to TRBJ1-1, with a tentative D call TRBD1 (5 bases). Germline CDR1 LGHNA, CDR2 YSLEER. The CDR3 runs to 14 residues. V lost 0 bases, J lost 8 bases, and 13 bases lay in between. The CDR3 DNA is TGCGCCAGCAGCCAAGATGGGCAGGGCCCCGAAGCTTTCTTT. Translating gives CASSQDGQGPEAFF.

The chain has TRBV19 and TRBJ1-1; TRBD1 is a possible D gene (5 bases). Trimming took 3 bases from V and 6 from J, leaving 20 bases between them. Germline-derived CDR1 and CDR2 are LNHDA and SQIVND (reference sequence). The CDR3 is 16 amino acids. CDR3 sequence (DNA): TGTGCCAGTAGTATCCTAACAACCGGGACGCGACCTGAAGCTTTCTTT. Its protein is CASSILTTGTRPEAFF.

The count of this clone is one. The chain couples TRBV7-6 to TRBJ1-6; 7 bases line up with TRBD1. V shed 5 bases, J shed 6 bases, and the junction held 7 bases outside the gene matches. CDR3 length: 15 residues. Germline CDR1 is SGHVS and CDR2 is FNYEAQ. The CDR3 loop reads CASSEQTGPNSPLHF. CDR3 sequence (DNA): TGTGCCAGCAGCGAACAGACAGGGCCTAATTCACCCCTCCACTTT.

The chain is built from TRBV19 and TRBJ1-1; weak D call: TRBD1 (6 bases). V shed 7 bases and J shed 4 bases, with 16 bases lying between them. This CDR3 region has 14 residues. Germline values: CDR1 LNHDA, CDR2 SQIVND (reference sequence). CDR3 region: CASTRGPGSTEAFF. DNA of the CDR3: TGTGCCAGTACCAGGGGCCCCGGTAGCACTGAAGCTTTCTTT.

This chain links TRBV6-1 with TRBJ2-3; TRBD2 is a possible D gene (6 bases). The CDR3 runs to 13 residues. V was shortened by 11 bases and J by 1 base, with 13 bases between the two germline ends. CDR1 is MNHNS, CDR2 SASEGT, per germline. The CDR3 region is CAARDSGTDTQYF. The CDR3 DNA sequence: TGTGCCGCCCGGGACTCGGGCACAGATACGCAGTATTTT.

The genes are TRBV5-6 and TRBJ2-6, with 8 bases fitting TRBD1. CDR1 and CDR2 (germline): SGHDT, YYEEEE. With 0 bases clipped from V and 2 bases from J, the junction kept 4 bases outside the gene matches. The CDR3 loop spans 17 amino acids. The CDR3 DNA sequence: TGTGCCAGCAGCTTGGGACAGGGGTGGACTGGGGCCAACGTCCTGACTTTC. Protein product: CASSLGQGWTGANVLTF.

This clone was found a few times. The CDR3 sequence: CATGRGVANTEAFF. Written as DNA, the CDR3 is TGTGCCACCGGTCGGGGCGTAGCGAACACTGAAGCTTTCTTT. The gene calls are TRBV5-4 and TRBJ1-1; maybe TRBD1 (5 bases). The V and J ends lost 9 bases and 1 base respectively, with 16 bases between them. The CDR3 length is 14 residues. Germline loops: CDR1 SGHNT, CDR2 YYREEE (reference sequence).

The rearrangement uses TRBV5-4 and TRBJ2-3; TRBD1 matches 8 bases. The V gene end was trimmed by 1 base and the J gene end by 4 bases; junction bases not matched to a gene: 8. CDR1 SGHNT and CDR2 YYREEE come from the germline V gene (reference sequence). There are 16 residues in the CDR3. The CDR3 is CASSLRAGGFSDTQYF. For the CDR3, the DNA is TGTGCCAGCAGCTTGCGGGCAGGGGGCTTCTCAGATACGCAGTATTTT.

The chain has TRBV10-3 and TRBJ2-1; D is uncertain. Germline V gene sequence: CDR1 ENHRY, CDR2 SYGVKD. The V end lost 11 bases, the J end lost 1 base, and 6 bases lay between the germline ends. The CDR3 length is 11 residues. CDR3 residues: CASQSYNEQFF. The CDR3, as DNA: TGTGCCTCACAGTCCTACAATGAGCAGTTCTTC.

V gene TRBV5-4 combines with J gene TRBJ1-5; no reliable D call. The CDR3 consists of 15 residues. V dropped 0 bases and J dropped 0 bases, with 7 bases sitting between them. Germline V lookup: CDR1 SGHNT, CDR2 YYREEE (reference sequence). This CDR3 reads CASSLATASNQPQHF. The CDR3 DNA reads TGTGCCAGCAGCTTGGCCACGGCTAGCAATCAGCCCCAGCATTTT.

In regard to this clone: One junction end disagrees with the germline gene, perhaps due to a read error. The genes are TRBV2 and TRBJ2-5, with no clear D. Germline CDR1 reads SNHLY; CDR2 reads FYNNEI. This CDR3 region has 10 residues. The DNA for the CDR3 is TGTGCCAGCATGCAAGAAACCCAGTACTTC. Its translation is CASMQETQYF.

The J gene is TRBJ2-3, the V gene TRBV4-1; 13 bases are a match to TRBD2. The CDR3 is 15 amino acids. In germline, CDR1 is MGHRA, CDR2 YSYEKL. The ends lost 4 bases at V and 5 bases at J; junction bases unmatched: 3. The CDR3 DNA reads TGCGCCAGCAGCCTACTAGCGGGGGGGCAAGATACGCAGTATTTT. The encoded protein is CASSLLAGGQDTQYF.

The CDR3 coding sequence is TGCGCCAGCAGCCAAGATAGGCTAGCGGGGGGAGACAATGAGCAGTTCTTC. It yields the protein CASSQDRLAGGDNEQFF. The chain employs TRBV4-1 and TRBJ2-1; TRBD2 agrees at 11 bases. This CDR3 has 17 amino acids. Germline V CDR1 and CDR2: MGHRA, YSYEKL. V was clipped by 0 bases and J by 5 bases; unmatched bases: 6.